This T cell receptor beta chain is from a study of CD8 T cells in Susac syndrome. V lost 4 bases, J lost 0 bases, and 14 bases lay in between. The CDR3 sequence is 16 residues long. Germline V gene lookup returns CDR1 SGHRS and CDR2 YFSETQ. An amount of RNA that ranged from roughly 0.45 to 1 ug was reverse transcribed with random hexamers. TCRdb re-called the immunoSEQ multiplex PCR reads through MiXCR, storing one row per CDR3 protein. The table includes some 200,000 distinct CDR3 sequences, 95% detected once. The rearrangement joins TRBV5-1 to TRBJ2-1; tentatively, D is TRBD2 (6 bases). Sequenced material: CD4+ T cells from PBMCs. The TCR originated in a human donor with multiple sclerosis. The CDR3 loop is CASSRGGMSSYNEQFF. CDR3 nucleotide sequence: TGCGCCAGCAGCCGTGGGGGGATGAGCTCCTACAATGAGCAGTTCTTC.